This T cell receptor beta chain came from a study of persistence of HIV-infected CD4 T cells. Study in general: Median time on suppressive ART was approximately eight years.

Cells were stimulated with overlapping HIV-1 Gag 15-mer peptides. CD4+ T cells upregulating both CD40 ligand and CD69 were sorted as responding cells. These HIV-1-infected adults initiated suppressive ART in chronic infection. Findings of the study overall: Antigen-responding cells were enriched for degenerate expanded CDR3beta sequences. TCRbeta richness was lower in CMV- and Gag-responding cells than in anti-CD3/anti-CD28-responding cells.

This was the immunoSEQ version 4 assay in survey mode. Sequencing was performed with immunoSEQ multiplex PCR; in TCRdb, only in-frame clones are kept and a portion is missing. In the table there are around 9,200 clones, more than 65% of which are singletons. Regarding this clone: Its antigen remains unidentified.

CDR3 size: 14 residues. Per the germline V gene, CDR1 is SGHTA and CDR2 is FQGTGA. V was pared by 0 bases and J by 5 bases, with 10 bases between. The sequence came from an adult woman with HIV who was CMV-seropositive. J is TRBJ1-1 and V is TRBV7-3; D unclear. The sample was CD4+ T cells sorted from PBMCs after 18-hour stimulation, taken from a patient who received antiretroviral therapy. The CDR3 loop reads CASSLTSRMTEAFF. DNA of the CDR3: TGTGCCAGCAGCTTAACTTCTCGTATGACTGAAGCTTTCTTT.